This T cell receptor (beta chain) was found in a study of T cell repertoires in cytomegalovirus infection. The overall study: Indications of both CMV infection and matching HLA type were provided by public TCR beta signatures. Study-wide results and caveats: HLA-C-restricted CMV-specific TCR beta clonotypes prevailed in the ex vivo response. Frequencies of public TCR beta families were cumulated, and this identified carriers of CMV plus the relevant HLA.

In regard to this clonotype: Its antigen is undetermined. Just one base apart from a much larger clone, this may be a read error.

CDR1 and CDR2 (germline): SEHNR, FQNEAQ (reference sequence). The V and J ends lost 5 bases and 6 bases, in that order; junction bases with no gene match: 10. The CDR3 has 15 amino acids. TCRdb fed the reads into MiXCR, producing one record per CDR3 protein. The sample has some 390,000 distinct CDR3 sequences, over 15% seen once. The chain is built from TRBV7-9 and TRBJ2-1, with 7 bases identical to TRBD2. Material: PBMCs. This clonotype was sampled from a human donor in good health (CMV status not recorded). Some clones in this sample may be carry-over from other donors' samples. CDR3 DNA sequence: TGTGCCAGCAGCCCGAAAGGACTAGTGAGCAATGAGCAGTTCTTC. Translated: CASSPKGLVSNEQFF.